The rows below give T cell receptor beta chains drawn from one sample of a study of cytomegalovirus exposure and HLA in healthy donors. The method was immunoSEQ multiplex PCR; TCRdb's version includes in-frame clones alone and lacks a portion of them. The sample lists under 140,000 clones; over 75% were seen once. Sequenced material: PBMCs. The receptors derive from a woman aged 25 to 39 in good health and CMV-seropositive. Both conserved end residues are part of each CDR3. The D gene is left open where the match is weak. Rows may omit the clone size; those that give it use once, few, many or a size class.

CDR3,DNA,J,size,length,D,V
CATSRDLSGGAGELFF,TGTGCCACCAGCAGAGATCTGTCAGGGGGAGCCGGGGAGCTGTTTTTT,TRBJ2-2,.,16,TRBD1,TRBV15
CASSNRLAGDNEQFF,TGCGCCAGCAGCAACCGACTAGCGGGAGACAATGAGCAGTTCTTC,TRBJ2-1,.,15,TRBD2,TRBV4-3
CASSVTRNTGELFF,TGTGCCAGCAGCGTCACAAGGAACACCGGGGAGCTGTTTTTT,TRBJ2-2,.,14,.,TRBV11-3
CASSHPSPSSGLIYEQYF,TGCGCCAGCAGTCATCCCTCCCCGAGTAGCGGTCTTATCTACGAGCAGTACTTC,TRBJ2-7,.,18,.,TRBV23-1
CASSQESAGTGNQPQHF,TGCGCCAGCAGCCAAGAATCCGCCGGGACAGGGAACCAGCCCCAGCATTTT,TRBJ1-5,.,17,TRBD1,TRBV4-1
CASSNLGLREGAFF,TGTGCCAGCAGTAACTTGGGACTCCGAGAGGGAGCTTTCTTT,TRBJ1-1,.,14,.,TRBV6-6
CASSEAEGASYEQYF,TGTGCCAGCAGTGAAGCAGAAGGGGCAAGCTACGAGCAGTACTTC,TRBJ2-7,many,15,.,TRBV6-1
CASSQDDPSGISYNEQFF,TGCGCCAGCAGCCAAGATGACCCTAGCGGGATCTCCTACAATGAGCAGTTCTTC,TRBJ2-1,.,18,TRBD2,TRBV4-3
CASSLRGGQGDRGYTF,TGTGCCAGCAGCTTAAGGGGAGGGCAGGGCGATCGAGGCTACACCTTC,TRBJ1-2,.,16,.,TRBV7-2
CASTPPKLLLTEAFF,TGTGCCAGCACCCCCCCCAAACTCCTGCTCACTGAAGCTTTCTTT,TRBJ1-1,.,15,.,TRBV28
CSVRAGSSYEQYF,TGCAGCGTTCGCGCGGGGTCCTCCTACGAGCAGTACTTC,TRBJ2-7,.,13,.,TRBV29-1
CASSFPLGASYEQYF,TGTGCCAGCAGTTTCCCCTTAGGGGCCTCCTACGAGCAGTACTTC,TRBJ2-7,.,15,.,TRBV28
CASSPPGTVPYEQYF,TGTGCCAGCTCACCCCCCGGGACTGTCCCCTACGAGCAGTACTTC,TRBJ2-7,.,15,.,TRBV18
CASSSTGRNQPQHF,TGTGCCAGCAGCTCGACAGGGCGTAATCAGCCCCAGCATTTT,TRBJ1-5,.,14,TRBD1,TRBV7-9
CASSLVAVQETQYF,TGTGCCAGCAGCTTGGTGGCAGTCCAAGAGACCCAGTACTTC,TRBJ2-5,once,14,.,TRBV5-6
CASTSYTEAFF,TGTGCCAGCACCTCCTACACTGAAGCTTTCTTT,TRBJ1-1,.,11,.,TRBV27
CSVGMRAYNEQFF,TGCAGCGTTGGCATGAGGGCCTACAATGAGCAGTTCTTC,TRBJ2-1,.,13,.,TRBV29-1
CASFLNRRADEQFF,TGTGCCAGCTTCCTTAATAGGCGGGCGGATGAGCAGTTCTTC,TRBJ2-1,.,14,.,TRBV13
CASSIKTYRVEAEAFF,TGTGCCAGTAGTATAAAAACCTACAGGGTTGAAGCTGAAGCTTTCTTT,TRBJ1-1,.,16,.,TRBV19
CASSLARVDRAAQYF,TGTGCCAGCAGCTTAGCTAGAGTCGACAGGGCGGCCCAGTACTTC,TRBJ2-5,.,15,TRBD1,TRBV7-9
CASSRQGYGYGYTF,TGTGCCAGTAGTAGACAGGGATACGGCTATGGCTACACCTTC,TRBJ1-2,.,14,TRBD1,TRBV19
CASSPSGQGTEAFF,TGTGCCAGCAGCCCGAGCGGGCAGGGCACTGAAGCTTTCTTT,TRBJ1-1,.,14,.,TRBV2
CASSRDRGSNVLTF,TGTGCCAGCAGCCGGGACAGGGGAAGCAACGTCCTGACTTTC,TRBJ2-6,.,14,TRBD1,TRBV5-6
CASRERQKLVGAMETQYF,TGTGCCAGCCGAGAGAGACAGAAATTAGTTGGGGCGATGGAGACCCAGTACTTC,TRBJ2-5,.,18,.,TRBV28
CASSPGTSTDTQYF,TGTGCCAGCAGCCCCGGGACTAGCACAGATACGCAGTATTTT,TRBJ2-3,.,14,.,TRBV5-6
CASSTEADTQYF,TGCGCCAGCAGCACCGAAGCTGATACGCAGTATTTT,TRBJ2-3,.,12,.,TRBV5-1
CASSEYGAGARTDTQYF,TGTGCCAGCAGTGAATATGGGGCGGGGGCCCGCACAGATACGCAGTATTTT,TRBJ2-3,.,17,.,TRBV25-1
CASSQESFSGELFF,TGTGCCAGCAGCCAAGAGTCGTTCTCCGGGGAGCTGTTTTTT,TRBJ2-2,.,14,.,TRBV4-2
CASSGTGSAGANVLTF,TGTGCCAGCAGTGGGACAGGCTCCGCTGGGGCCAACGTCCTGACTTTC,TRBJ2-6,.,16,TRBD1,TRBV25-1
CASSERPRGAEYIQYF,TGTGCCAGCAGCGAGAGACCCCGGGGGGCGGAGTACATTCAGTACTTC,TRBJ2-4,.,16,.,TRBV2
CASSYLTSGEQFF,TGTGCCAGCAGTTATTTAACTAGCGGCGAGCAGTTCTTC,TRBJ2-1,.,13,TRBD2,TRBV7-2
CASSPFQGNTEAFF,TGTGCCAGCAGCCCTTTTCAGGGGAACACTGAAGCTTTCTTT,TRBJ1-1,.,14,.,TRBV4-2
CASSSGTFQETQYF,TGTGCCAGCAGTTCGGGGACTTTCCAAGAGACCCAGTACTTC,TRBJ2-5,.,14,.,TRBV28
CASTLAGVETQYF,TGTGCCAGCACCTTAGCGGGAGTTGAGACCCAGTACTTC,TRBJ2-5,.,13,TRBD2,TRBV7-2
CATRGVDQPQHF,TGTGCCACCCGGGGGGTAGATCAGCCCCAGCATTTT,TRBJ1-5,.,12,.,TRBV15
CASSRLAGHNEQFF,TGTGCCAGCAGTAGACTAGCGGGTCACAATGAGCAGTTCTTC,TRBJ2-1,few,14,TRBD2,TRBV7-9
CASSARLAGGYNEQFF,TGCGCCAGCAGTGCTCGACTAGCGGGGGGCTACAATGAGCAGTTCTTC,TRBJ2-1,.,16,TRBD2,TRBV10-2
CASSFAQGKIQPQHF,TGTGCCAGCAGCTTTGCACAGGGGAAGATTCAGCCCCAGCATTTT,TRBJ1-5,.,15,TRBD1,TRBV5-6
CASSLIGGAETQYF,TGTGCCAGCAGCCTTATAGGGGGAGCGGAGACCCAGTACTTC,TRBJ2-5,.,14,.,TRBV4-2
CASSIHPRSSGNTIYF,TGTGCCAGTAGTATACATCCCCGGAGCTCTGGAAACACCATATATTTT,TRBJ1-3,.,16,.,TRBV19
CASSYRRDSNTGELFF,TGTGCCAGCAGCTATCGCAGGGATTCGAACACCGGGGAGCTGTTTTTT,TRBJ2-2,.,16,.,TRBV27
CASSLAAGGRYEQYF,TGTGCCAGCAGCTTAGCAGCGGGAGGGCGTTACGAGCAGTACTTC,TRBJ2-7,.,15,TRBD2,TRBV7-2